The clone carrying this T cell receptor (beta chain) has a single count. Repertoires were generated with immunoSEQ multiplex PCR, while TCRdb's copy carries only in-frame clones and drops some. The table shows approximately 78,000 clones, with 88% occurring only once. The sample belongs to a study of blood T cell repertoires in COVID-19. On the study more broadly: Samples came from the United States, Italy and Spain, spanning acute and convalescent COVID-19. Sources were T cells, B-cell-depleted T cells, or PBMCs; the material itself was cDNA or gDNA.

Trimming took off 3 bases at V and 4 bases at J, with 18 bases between the two ends. The length of the CDR3 is 15 residues. CDR1 and CDR2 (germline): GTSNPN, SVGIG (reference sequence). The chain combines TRBV30 with TRBJ2-5; perhaps TRBD1 as D (6 bases). The clonotype comes from a man aged 50-59 years with acute or convalescent COVID-19. Sequencing was performed on peripheral blood. This chain's CDR3 is CAWRGQGSNRETQYF. CDR3 nucleotides: TGTGCCTGGAGAGGGCAGGGGTCGAATCGAGAGACCCAGTACTTC.